The clone carrying this T cell receptor beta chain was recorded a few times. Germline V gene sequence: CDR1 SQVTM, CDR2 ANQGSEA. Trimming took 7 bases from V and 4 from J, leaving 10 bases between them. This CDR3 spans 11 amino acids. The data originate from a study of blood T cell repertoires in COVID-19. Overall study context: Sites in the United States, Italy and Spain provided acute and convalescent COVID-19 samples. The cDNA or gDNA used as material had been derived from T cells, B-cell-depleted T cells, or PBMCs.

Authors' methods: Nucleated cell number was recorded as an estimate derived from reference gene primer amplification. The table came from immunoSEQ multiplex PCR; TCRdb's copy has only in-frame clones and leaves some out. V and J calls and clone size are given by that table; D and trimming were obtained from the DNA. Altogether just over 650,000 clones are present, 90% being singletons, with the ten largest covering over 0.2%. The V gene is TRBV29-1, the J gene TRBJ1-2; D gene ambiguous. This clonotype originated in a woman younger than 35 with acute or convalescent COVID-19. The specimen sequenced was peripheral blood. This chain's CDR3 is CSEYSGYGYTF. The CDR3 nucleotides read TGCAGCGAATACAGTGGCTATGGCTACACCTTC.